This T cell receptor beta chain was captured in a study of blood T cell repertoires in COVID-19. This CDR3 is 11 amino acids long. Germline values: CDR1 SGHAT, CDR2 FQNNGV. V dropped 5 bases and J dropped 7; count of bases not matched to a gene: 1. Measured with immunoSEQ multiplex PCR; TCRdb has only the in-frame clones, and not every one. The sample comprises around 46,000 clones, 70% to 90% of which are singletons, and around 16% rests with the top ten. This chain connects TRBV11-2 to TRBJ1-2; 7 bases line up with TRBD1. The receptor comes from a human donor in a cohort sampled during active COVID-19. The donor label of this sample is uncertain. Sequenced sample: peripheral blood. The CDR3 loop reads CASSQGVGYTF. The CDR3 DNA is TGTGCCAGCAGCCAGGGGGTTGGCTACACCTTC.